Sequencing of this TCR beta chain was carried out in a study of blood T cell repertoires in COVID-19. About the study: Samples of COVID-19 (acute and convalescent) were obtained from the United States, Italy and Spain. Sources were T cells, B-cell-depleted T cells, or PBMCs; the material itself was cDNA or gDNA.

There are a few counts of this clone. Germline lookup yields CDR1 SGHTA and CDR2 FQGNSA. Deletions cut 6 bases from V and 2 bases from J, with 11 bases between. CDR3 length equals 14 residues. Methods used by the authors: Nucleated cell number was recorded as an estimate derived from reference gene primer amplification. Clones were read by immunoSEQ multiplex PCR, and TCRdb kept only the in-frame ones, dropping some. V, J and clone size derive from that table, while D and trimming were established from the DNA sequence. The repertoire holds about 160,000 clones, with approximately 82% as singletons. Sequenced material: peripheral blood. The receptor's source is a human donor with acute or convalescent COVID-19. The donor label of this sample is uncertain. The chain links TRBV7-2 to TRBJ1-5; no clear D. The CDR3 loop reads CASRTGSGNQPQHF. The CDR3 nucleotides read TGTGCCAGCAGAACGGGGTCGGGCAATCAGCCCCAGCATTTT.